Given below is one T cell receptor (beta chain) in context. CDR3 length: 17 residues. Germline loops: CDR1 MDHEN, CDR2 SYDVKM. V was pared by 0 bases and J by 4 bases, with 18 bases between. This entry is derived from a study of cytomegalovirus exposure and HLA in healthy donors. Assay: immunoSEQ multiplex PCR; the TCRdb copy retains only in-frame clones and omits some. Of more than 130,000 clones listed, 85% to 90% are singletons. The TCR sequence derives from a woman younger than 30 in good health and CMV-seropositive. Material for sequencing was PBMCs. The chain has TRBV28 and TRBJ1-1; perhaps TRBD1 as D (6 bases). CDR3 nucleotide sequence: TGTGCCAGCAGTTTATGGCTGGGACGGGGGGCGCGCACTGAAGCTTTCTTT. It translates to CASSLWLGRGARTEAFF.